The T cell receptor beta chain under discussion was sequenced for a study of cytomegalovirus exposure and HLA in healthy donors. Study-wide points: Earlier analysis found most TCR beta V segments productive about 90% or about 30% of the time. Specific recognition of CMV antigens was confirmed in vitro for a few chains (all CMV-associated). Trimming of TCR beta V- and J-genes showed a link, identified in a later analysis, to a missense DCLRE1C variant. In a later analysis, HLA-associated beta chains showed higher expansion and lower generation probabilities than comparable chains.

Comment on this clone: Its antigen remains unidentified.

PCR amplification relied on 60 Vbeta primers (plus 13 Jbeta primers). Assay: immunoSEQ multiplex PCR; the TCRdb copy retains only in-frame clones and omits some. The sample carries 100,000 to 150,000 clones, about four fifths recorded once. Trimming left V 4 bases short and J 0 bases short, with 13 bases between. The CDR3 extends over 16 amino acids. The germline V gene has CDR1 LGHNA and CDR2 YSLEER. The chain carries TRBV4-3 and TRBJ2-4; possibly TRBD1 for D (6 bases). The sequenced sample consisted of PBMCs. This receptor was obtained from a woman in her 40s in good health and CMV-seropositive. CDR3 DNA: TGCGCCAGCAGCCCAGGGACATTTCTAGCCAAAAACATTCAGTACTTC. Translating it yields CASSPGTFLAKNIQYF.